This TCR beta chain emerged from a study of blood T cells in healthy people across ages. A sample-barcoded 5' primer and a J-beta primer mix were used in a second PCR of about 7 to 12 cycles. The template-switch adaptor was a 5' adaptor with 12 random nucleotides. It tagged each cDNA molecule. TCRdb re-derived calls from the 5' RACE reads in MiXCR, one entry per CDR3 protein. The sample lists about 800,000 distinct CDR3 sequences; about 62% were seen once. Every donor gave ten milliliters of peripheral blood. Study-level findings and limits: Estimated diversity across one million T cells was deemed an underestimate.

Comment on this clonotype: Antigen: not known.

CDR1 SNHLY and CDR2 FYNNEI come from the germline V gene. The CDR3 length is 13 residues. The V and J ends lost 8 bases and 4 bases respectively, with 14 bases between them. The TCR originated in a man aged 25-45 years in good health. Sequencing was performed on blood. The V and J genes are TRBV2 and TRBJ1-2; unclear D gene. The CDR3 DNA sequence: TGTGCCAGCTTGAATGGGAGAACCTATGGCTACACCTTC. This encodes CASLNGRTYGYTF.